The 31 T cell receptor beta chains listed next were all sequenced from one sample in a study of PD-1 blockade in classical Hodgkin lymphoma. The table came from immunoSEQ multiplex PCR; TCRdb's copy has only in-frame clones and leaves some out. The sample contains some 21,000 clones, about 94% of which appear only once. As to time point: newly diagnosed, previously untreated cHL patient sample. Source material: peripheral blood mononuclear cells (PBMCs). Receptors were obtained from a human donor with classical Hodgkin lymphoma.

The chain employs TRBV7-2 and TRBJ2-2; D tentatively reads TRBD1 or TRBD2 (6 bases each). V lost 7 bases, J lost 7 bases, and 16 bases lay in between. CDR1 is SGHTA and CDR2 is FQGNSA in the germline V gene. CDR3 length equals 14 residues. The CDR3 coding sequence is TGTGCCAGCACCCTGTACAGGGAGGTCGGGGAGCTGTTTTTT. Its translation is CASTLYREVGELFF.

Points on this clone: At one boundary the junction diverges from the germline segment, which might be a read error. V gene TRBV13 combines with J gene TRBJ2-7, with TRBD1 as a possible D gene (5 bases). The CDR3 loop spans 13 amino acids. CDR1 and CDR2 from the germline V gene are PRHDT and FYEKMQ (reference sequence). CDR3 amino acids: CASSLGAFYEQYF. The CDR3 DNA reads TGTGCCAGCAGCCTAGGGGCCTTCTACGAGCAGTACTTC.

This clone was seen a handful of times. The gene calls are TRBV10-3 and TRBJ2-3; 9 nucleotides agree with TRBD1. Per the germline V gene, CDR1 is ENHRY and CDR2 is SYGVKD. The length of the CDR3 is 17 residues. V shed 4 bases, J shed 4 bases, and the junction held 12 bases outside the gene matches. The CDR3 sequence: CAISVQQGASGSDTQYF. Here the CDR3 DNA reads TGTGCCATCAGTGTACAACAGGGGGCGTCGGGGTCAGATACGCAGTATTTT.

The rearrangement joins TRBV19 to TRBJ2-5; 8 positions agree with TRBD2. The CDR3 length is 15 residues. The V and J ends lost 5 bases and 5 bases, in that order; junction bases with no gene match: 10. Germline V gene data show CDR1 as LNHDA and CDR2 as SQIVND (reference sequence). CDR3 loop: CASSDAGGRRETQYF. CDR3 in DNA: TGTGCCAGTAGTGACGCGGGAGGTAGGAGGGAGACCCAGTACTTC.

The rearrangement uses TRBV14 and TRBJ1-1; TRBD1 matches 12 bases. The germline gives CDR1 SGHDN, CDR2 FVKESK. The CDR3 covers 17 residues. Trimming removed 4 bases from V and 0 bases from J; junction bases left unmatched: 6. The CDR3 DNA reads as TGTGCCAGCAGCCCGCTCCGGGACAGGGGGCTGAACACTGAAGCTTTCTTT. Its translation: CASSPLRDRGLNTEAFF.

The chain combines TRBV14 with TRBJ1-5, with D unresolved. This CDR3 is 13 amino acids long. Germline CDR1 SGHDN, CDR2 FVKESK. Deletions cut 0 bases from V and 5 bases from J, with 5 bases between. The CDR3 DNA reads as TGTGCCAGCAGCCAAGAAAGGGATCAGCCCCAGCATTTT. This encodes CASSQERDQPQHF.

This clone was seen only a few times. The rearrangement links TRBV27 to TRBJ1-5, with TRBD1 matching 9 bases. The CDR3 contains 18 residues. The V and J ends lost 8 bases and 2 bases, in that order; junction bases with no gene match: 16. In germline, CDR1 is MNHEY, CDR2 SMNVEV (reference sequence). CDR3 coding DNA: TGTGCCAGCGGACCACAGGGGGCGTTTTCGTTTGGCAATCAGCCCCAGCATTTT. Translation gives CASGPQGAFSFGNQPQHF.

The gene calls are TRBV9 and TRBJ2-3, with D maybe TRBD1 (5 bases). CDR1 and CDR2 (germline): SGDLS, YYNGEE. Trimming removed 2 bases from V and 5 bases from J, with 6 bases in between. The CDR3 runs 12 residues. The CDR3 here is CASSVREDTQYF. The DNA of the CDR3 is TGTGCCAGCAGCGTCAGGGAAGATACGCAGTATTTT.

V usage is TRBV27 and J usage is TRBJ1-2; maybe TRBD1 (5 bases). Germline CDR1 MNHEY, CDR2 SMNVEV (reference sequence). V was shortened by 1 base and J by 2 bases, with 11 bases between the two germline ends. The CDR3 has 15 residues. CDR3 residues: CASSLFGHANYGYTF. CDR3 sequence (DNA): TGTGCCAGCAGTTTATTTGGACACGCGAACTATGGCTACACCTTC.

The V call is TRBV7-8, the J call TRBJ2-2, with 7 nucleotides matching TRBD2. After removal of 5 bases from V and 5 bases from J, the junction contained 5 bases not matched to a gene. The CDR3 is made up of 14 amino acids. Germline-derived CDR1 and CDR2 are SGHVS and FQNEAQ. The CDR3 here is CASSPRRGTGELFF. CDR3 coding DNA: TGTGCCAGCAGCCCTCGGCGGGGGACCGGGGAGCTGTTTTTT.

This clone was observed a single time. The CDR3 here is CASSRGQRTGFEKLFF. The CDR3 nucleotides read TGCGCCAGCAGCCGCGGACAGCGGACAGGTTTTGAAAAACTGTTTTTT. The chain has TRBV4-1 and TRBJ1-4; TRBD1 aligns across 7 bases. Per the germline V gene, CDR1 is MGHRA and CDR2 is YSYEKL. This CDR3 comprises 16 residues. The ends lost 4 bases at V and 7 bases at J; junction bases unmatched: 12.

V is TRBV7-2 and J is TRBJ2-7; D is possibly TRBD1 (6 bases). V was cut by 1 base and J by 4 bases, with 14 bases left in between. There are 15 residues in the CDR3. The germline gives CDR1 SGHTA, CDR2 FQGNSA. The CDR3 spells CASSLGFRGPYEQYF. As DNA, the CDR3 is TGTGCCAGCAGCTTAGGGTTCAGGGGTCCGTACGAGCAGTACTTC.

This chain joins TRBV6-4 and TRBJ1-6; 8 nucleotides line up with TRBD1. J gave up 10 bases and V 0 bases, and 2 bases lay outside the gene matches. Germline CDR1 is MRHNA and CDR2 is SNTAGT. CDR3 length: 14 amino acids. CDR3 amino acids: CASSDSDRGSPLHF. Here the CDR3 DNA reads TGTGCCAGCAGTGACTCAGACAGGGGATCACCCCTCCACTTT.

The CDR3 DNA reads TGTGCCATCAGTTCCCAAAGGACAGGGGGCGACGGCTACACCTTC. This encodes CAISSQRTGGDGYTF. The chain employs TRBV10-3 and TRBJ1-2; 11 bases align to TRBD1. The CDR3 totals 15 residues. V gave up 5 bases and J gave up 8 bases; unmatched junction bases: 10. Per germline, CDR1 ENHRY and CDR2 SYGVKD.

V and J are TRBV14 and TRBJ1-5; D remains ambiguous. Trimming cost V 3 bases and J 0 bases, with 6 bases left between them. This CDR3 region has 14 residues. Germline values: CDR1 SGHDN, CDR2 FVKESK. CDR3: CASSQGTSNQPQHF. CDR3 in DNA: TGTGCCAGCAGCCAGGGAACTAGCAATCAGCCCCAGCATTTT. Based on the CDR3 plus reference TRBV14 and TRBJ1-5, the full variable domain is EAGVTQFPSHSVIEKGQTVTLRCDPISGHDNLYWYRRVMGKEIKFLLHFVKESKQDESGMPNNRFLAERTGGTYSTLKVQPAELEDSGVYFCASSQGTSNQPQHFGDGTRLSIL.

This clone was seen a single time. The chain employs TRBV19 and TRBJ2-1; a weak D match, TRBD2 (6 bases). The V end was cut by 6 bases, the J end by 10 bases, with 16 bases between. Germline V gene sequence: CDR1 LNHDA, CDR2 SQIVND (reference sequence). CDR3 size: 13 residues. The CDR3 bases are TGTGCCAGTAGCTCCGGGTGGGGGGACGAGCAGTTCTTC. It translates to CASSSGWGDEQFF. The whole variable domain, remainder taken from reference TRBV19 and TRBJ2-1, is DGGITQSPKYLFRKEGQNVTLSCEQNLNHDAMYWYRQDPGQGLRLIYYSQIVNDFQKGDIAEGYSVSREKKESFPLTVTSAQKNPTAFYLCASSSGWGDEQFFGPGTRLTVL.

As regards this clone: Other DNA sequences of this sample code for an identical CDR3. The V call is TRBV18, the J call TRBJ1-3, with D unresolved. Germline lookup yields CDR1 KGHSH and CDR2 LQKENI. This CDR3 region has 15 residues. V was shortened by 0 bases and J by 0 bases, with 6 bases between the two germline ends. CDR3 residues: CASSPPSSSGNTIYF. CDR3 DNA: TGTGCCAGCTCACCACCATCCTCCTCTGGAAACACCATATATTTT.

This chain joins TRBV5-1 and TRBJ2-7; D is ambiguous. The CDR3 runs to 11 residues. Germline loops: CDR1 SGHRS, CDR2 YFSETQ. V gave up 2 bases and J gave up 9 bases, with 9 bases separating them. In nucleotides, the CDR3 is TGCGCCAGCAGCTTTAACTCGTGGCAGTACTTC. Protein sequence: CASSFNSWQYF.

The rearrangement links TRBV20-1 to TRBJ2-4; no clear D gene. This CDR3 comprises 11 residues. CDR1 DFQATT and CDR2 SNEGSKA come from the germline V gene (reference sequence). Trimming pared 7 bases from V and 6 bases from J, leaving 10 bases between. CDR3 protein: CSVPDPNIQYF. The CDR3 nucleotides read TGCAGTGTTCCTGACCCAAACATTCAGTACTTC.

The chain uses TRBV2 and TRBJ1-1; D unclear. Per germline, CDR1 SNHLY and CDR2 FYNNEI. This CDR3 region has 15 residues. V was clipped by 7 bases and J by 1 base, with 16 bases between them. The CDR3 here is CASKERTRGNTEAFF. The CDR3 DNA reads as TGTGCCAGCAAGGAAAGGACCCGCGGGAACACTGAAGCTTTCTTT.

The CDR3 coding sequence is TGTGCCAGCAGCGACCACTTAGGGGCGTGGAGATCTGCAGATACGCAGTATTTT. It is translated as CASSDHLGAWRSADTQYF. The V call is TRBV11-2, the J call TRBJ2-3, with a tentative D call TRBD1 (5 bases). Germline CDR1 SGHAT, CDR2 FQNNGV. V was shortened by 5 bases and J by 4 bases, with 25 bases between the two germline ends. The CDR3 loop spans 18 amino acids.

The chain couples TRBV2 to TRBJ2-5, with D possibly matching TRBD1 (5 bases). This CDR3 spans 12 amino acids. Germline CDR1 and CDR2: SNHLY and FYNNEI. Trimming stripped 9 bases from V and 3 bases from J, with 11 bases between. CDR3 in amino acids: CARGKTEETQYF. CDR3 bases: TGTGCCAGAGGGAAGACAGAAGAGACCCAGTACTTC.

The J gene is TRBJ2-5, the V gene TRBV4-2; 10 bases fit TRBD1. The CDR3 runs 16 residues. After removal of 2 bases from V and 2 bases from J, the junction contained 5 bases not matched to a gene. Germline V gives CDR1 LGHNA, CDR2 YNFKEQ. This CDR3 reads CASSQWDRGGQETQYF. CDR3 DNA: TGTGCCAGCAGCCAATGGGACAGGGGAGGACAAGAGACCCAGTACTTC.

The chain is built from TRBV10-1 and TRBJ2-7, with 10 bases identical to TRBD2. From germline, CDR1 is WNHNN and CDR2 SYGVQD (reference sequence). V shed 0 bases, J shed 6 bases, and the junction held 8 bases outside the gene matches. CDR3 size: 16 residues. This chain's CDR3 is CASSESTAGGLGEQYF. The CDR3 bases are TGCGCCAGCAGTGAGTCGACAGCGGGGGGGCTGGGCGAGCAGTACTTC.

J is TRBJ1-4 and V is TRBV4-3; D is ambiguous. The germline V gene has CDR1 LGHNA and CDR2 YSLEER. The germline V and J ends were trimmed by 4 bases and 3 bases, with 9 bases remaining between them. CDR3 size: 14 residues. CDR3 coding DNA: TGCGCCAGCAGCCCTGGGCGGGCTAATGAAAAACTGTTTTTT. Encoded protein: CASSPGRANEKLFF.

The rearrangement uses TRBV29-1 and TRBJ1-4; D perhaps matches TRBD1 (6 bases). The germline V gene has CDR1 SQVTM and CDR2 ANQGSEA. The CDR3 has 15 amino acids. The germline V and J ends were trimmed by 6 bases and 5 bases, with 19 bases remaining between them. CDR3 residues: CSVSGGSQGNEKLFF. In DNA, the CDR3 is TGCAGCGTGTCGGGGGGCTCTCAGGGAAATGAAAAACTGTTTTTT.

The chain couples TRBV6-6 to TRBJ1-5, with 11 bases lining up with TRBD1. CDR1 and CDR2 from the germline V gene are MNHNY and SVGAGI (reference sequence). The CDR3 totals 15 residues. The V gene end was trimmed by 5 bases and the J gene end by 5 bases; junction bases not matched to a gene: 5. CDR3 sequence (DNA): TGTGCCAGCAGTGCCGGACAGGGGGCCTATCAGCCCCAGCATTTT. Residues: CASSAGQGAYQPQHF.

CDR3 loop: CASGLEGGRTIEAFF. CDR3 bases: TGTGCTAGTGGTTTGGAAGGGGGTCGGACGATTGAAGCTTTCTTT. The chain has TRBV12-5 and TRBJ1-1, with D possibly TRBD1 on 6 matching bases. Deletions cut 1 base from V and 7 bases from J, with 16 bases between. The CDR3 consists of 15 residues. Germline V gene data show CDR1 as LGHNT and CDR2 as FRNRAP. Variable domain in full (rest from reference TRBV12-5 and TRBJ1-1): DARVTQTPRHKVTEMGQEVTMRCQPILGHNTVFWYRQTMMQGLELLAYFRNRAPLDDSGMPKDRFSAEMPDATLATLKIQPSEPRDSAVYFCASGLEGGRTIEAFFGQGTRLTVV.

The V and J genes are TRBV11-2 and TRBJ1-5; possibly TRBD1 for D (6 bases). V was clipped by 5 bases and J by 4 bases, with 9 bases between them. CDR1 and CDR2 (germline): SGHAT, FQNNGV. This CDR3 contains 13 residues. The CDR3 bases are TGTGCCAGCAGCCCGGACAGAAATCAGCCCCAGCATTTT. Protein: CASSPDRNQPQHF.

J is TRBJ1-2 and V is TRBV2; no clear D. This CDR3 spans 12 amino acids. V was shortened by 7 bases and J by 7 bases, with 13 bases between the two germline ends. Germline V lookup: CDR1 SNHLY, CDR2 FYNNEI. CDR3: CASKAHLGGYTF. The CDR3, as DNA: TGTGCCAGCAAGGCTCATCTGGGTGGCTACACCTTC.

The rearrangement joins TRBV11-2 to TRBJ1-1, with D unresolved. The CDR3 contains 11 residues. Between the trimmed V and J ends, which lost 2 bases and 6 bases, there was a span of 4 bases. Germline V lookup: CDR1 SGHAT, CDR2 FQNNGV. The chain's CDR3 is CASSLLAEAFF. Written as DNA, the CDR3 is TGTGCCAGCAGCTTACTCGCTGAAGCTTTCTTT.